Presented here are 23 T cell receptor beta chains from one specimen sequenced in a study of shared clonotypes between healthy human individuals. Here immunoSEQ multiplex PCR was the method, and the copy in TCRdb shows in-frame clones only, minus some. The top ten hold roughly 0.1% of the sample, which has approximately 590,000 clones, nearly 97% seen once. Naive CD8 cells comprised CD45RO-negative, CCR7-positively selected cells, excluding terminally differentiated effector memory CD45RA+ cells. The sequenced sample consisted of naive CD8+ T cells sorted from blood. The receptors stem from a woman in her 30s in good health.

V usage is TRBV27 and J usage is TRBJ1-4; weak D call: TRBD1 (5 bases). Looked up from germline, CDR1 is MNHEY and CDR2 is SMNVEV (reference sequence). CDR3 length: 13 amino acids. V lost 11 bases to trimming and J lost 8 bases, with 18 bases between them. CDR3 nucleotide sequence: TGTGCCCGCCTAAGTCGGGGGGGGGAAAAACTGTTTTTT. Translation gives CARLSRGGEKLFF.

This clone came up once. The genes are TRBV6-5 and TRBJ1-2, with TRBD1 as a possible D gene (6 bases). V lost 6 bases, J lost 10 bases, and 21 bases lay in between. This CDR3 comprises 14 residues. Germline lookup yields CDR1 MNHEY and CDR2 SVGAGI. Here the CDR3 reads CASSLSRAGVDYTF. For the CDR3, the DNA is TGTGCCAGCAGCCTCTCTAGGGCAGGGGTTGACTACACCTTC.

This chain links TRBV28 with TRBJ2-3; perhaps TRBD1 as D (5 bases). The CDR3 has 15 amino acids. V dropped 3 bases and J dropped 3 bases, with 13 bases sitting between them. Per the germline V gene, CDR1 is MDHEN and CDR2 is SYDVKM. CDR3 in amino acids: CASSFSRQITDTQYF. The CDR3, as DNA: TGTGCCAGCAGTTTTTCGCGACAGATTACAGATACGCAGTATTTT.

This clone has only a few counts. The rearrangement uses TRBV6-1 and TRBJ1-2, with D unresolved. The CDR3 totals 12 residues. The V and J ends lost 6 bases and 5 bases respectively, with 10 bases between them. The germline CDR1 and CDR2 sequences are MNHNS and SASEGT. CDR3 sequence (DNA): TGTGCCAGCAGAGACCACCAATATGGCTACACCTTC. It yields the protein CASRDHQYGYTF.

This clone has only one observation. CDR3 coding DNA: TGCGCCAGCAGCCAAAGCCAGGAGCAGTTCTTC. It codes for CASSQSQEQFF. The rearrangement uses TRBV4-1 and TRBJ2-1; no definite D call. The CDR3 is made up of 11 amino acids. Looked up from germline, CDR1 is MGHRA and CDR2 is YSYEKL. Trimming took off 2 bases at V and 10 bases at J, with 6 bases between the two ends.

This clone was seen just once. V is TRBV28 and J is TRBJ1-1, with D unclear. Looked up from germline, CDR1 is MDHEN and CDR2 is SYDVKM. The CDR3 sequence is 15 residues long. Trimming took 4 bases from V and 1 from J, leaving 13 bases between them. This chain's CDR3 is CASSWGIGPNTEAFF. The CDR3 DNA sequence: TGTGCCAGCAGTTGGGGTATTGGCCCGAACACTGAAGCTTTCTTT.

The chain is built from TRBV11-3 and TRBJ2-2; 7 nucleotides agree with TRBD2. V shed 5 bases, J shed 5 bases, and the junction held 5 bases outside the gene matches. Germline V gene lookup returns CDR1 SGHNT and CDR2 YENEEA. The CDR3 consists of 14 residues. The CDR3 DNA follows: TGTGCCAGCAGCCACCGCGGGGGAACCGGGGAGCTGTTTTTT. Translated: CASSHRGGTGELFF.

This chain joins TRBV19 and TRBJ2-7; D possibly corresponds to TRBD2 (6 bases). Germline CDR1 and CDR2: LNHDA and SQIVND (reference sequence). V was clipped by 4 bases and J by 3 bases, with 31 bases between them. The CDR3 is 20 amino acids. CDR3 amino acids: CASSTGLYSGGSTGVYEQYF. The CDR3 DNA reads as TGTGCCAGTAGTACGGGACTGTATTCTGGGGGGAGCACGGGCGTCTACGAGCAGTACTTC.

The chain employs TRBV15 and TRBJ2-7, with D unclear. Germline V gene lookup returns CDR1 LNHNV and CDR2 YYDKDF (reference sequence). V dropped 2 bases and J dropped 1 base, with 3 bases sitting between them. CDR3 length: 12 amino acids. The chain's CDR3 is CATSRSSYEQYF. As DNA, the CDR3 is TGTGCCACCAGCAGATCGTCCTACGAGCAGTACTTC.

The chain recombines TRBV5-4 with TRBJ1-1; D not certain. This CDR3 is built from 14 residues. Germline CDR1 reads SGHNT; CDR2 reads YYREEE (reference sequence). Trimming left V 3 bases short and J 8 bases short, with 17 bases between. CDR3 sequence: CASSSPGVPTEAFF. The DNA of the CDR3 is TGTGCCAGCAGCTCCCCCGGTGTACCGACGGAAGCTTTCTTT.

V is TRBV14 and J is TRBJ2-5, with 7 bases fitting TRBD2. The CDR3 consists of 16 residues. Germline CDR1 is SGHDN and CDR2 is FVKESK. The V gene end was trimmed by 0 bases and the J gene end by 4 bases; junction bases not matched to a gene: 8. The CDR3 DNA sequence: TGTGCCAGCAGCCAAGAGGTCGGGAGGAGTGGAGAGACCCAGTACTTC. Its translation: CASSQEVGRSGETQYF.

The rearrangement links TRBV4-1 to TRBJ1-1, with D hard to call. From germline, CDR1 is MGHRA and CDR2 YSYEKL. Deletions cut 4 bases from V and 3 bases from J, with 12 bases between. The CDR3 loop spans 14 amino acids. The CDR3 DNA is TGCGCCAGCAGCCCGCAGCGGGGTTACACTGAAGCTTTCTTT. Protein product: CASSPQRGYTEAFF.

The gene calls are TRBV28 and TRBJ2-5; 8 positions match TRBD1. Germline V gives CDR1 MDHEN, CDR2 SYDVKM. J gave up 3 bases and V 5 bases, and 5 bases lay outside the gene matches. CDR3 length: 14 amino acids. CDR3 region: CASSVDRAKETQYF. DNA of the CDR3: TGTGCCAGCAGTGTGGACAGGGCTAAAGAGACCCAGTACTTC. The full variable domain, its missing parts supplied by reference TRBV28 and TRBJ2-5, is DVKVTQSSRYLVKRTGEKVFLECVQDMDHENMFWYRQDPGLGLRLIYFSYDVKMKEKGDIPEGYSVSREKKERFSLILESASTNQTSMYLCASSVDRAKETQYFGPGTRLLVL.

The gene calls are TRBV2 and TRBJ1-2, with D perhaps matching TRBD1 (6 bases). The CDR3 spans 16 residues. V gave up 7 bases and J gave up 2 bases, with 20 bases separating them. CDR1 is SNHLY and CDR2 is FYNNEI in the germline V gene. The CDR3 DNA reads as TGTGCCAGCACCCACTCCTTCGGGGGGGCGAACTATGGCTACACCTTC. Translated: CASTHSFGGANYGYTF.

The gene calls are TRBV14 and TRBJ2-7, with no clear D. Germline V gene data show CDR1 as SGHDN and CDR2 as FVKESK. Trimming stripped 1 base from V and 6 bases from J, with 10 bases between. The CDR3 length is 13 residues. Here the CDR3 reads CASSQVGISEQYF. CDR3 coding DNA: TGTGCCAGCAGCCAAGTCGGTATTAGCGAGCAGTACTTC.

The rearrangement uses TRBV5-3 and TRBJ2-7; 8 bases fit TRBD2. TRBV5-3 belongs to the ORF category, with a function that is uncertain. There are 15 residues in the CDR3. Trimming removed 0 bases from V and 5 bases from J; junction bases left unmatched: 7. As DNA, the CDR3 is TGTGCCAGAAGCTTGGGAGCGGGAGAGCTGAACGAGCAGTACTTC. This codes for CARSLGAGELNEQYF.

This clone was found once. DNA of the CDR3: TGTGCCAGCGCACCGTCTGGCTACAATGAGCAGTTCTTC. Amino acids: CASAPSGYNEQFF. This rearrangement joins TRBV2 to TRBJ2-1, with D hard to call. Deletions cut 8 bases from V and 3 bases from J, with 11 bases between. Per the germline V gene, CDR1 is SNHLY and CDR2 is FYNNEI. CDR3 length equals 13 residues.

For this clone: Other DNA sequences in the sample encode the same CDR3. The chain combines TRBV5-6 with TRBJ1-1; 8 nucleotides line up with TRBD1. The V and J ends lost 4 bases and 4 bases, in that order; junction bases with no gene match: 6. This CDR3 region has 14 residues. Germline CDR1 and CDR2: SGHDT and YYEEEE. CDR3 amino acids: CASSPDRGFTEAFF. The CDR3 DNA reads as TGTGCCAGCAGCCCCGACAGGGGATTCACTGAAGCTTTCTTT.

Note on this clone: Other nucleotide sequences in the sample specify the same CDR3. V and J are TRBV6-5 and TRBJ2-7; tentatively, D is TRBD1 (6 bases). Germline CDR1 and CDR2: MNHEY and SVGAGI. The CDR3 is 12 amino acids. Deletions cut 0 bases from V and 6 bases from J, with 6 bases between. For the CDR3, the DNA is TGTGCCAGCAGTTACTCAGGGGGCGAGCAGTACTTC. Protein: CASSYSGGEQYF.

V and J are TRBV5-1 and TRBJ2-5, with 10 nucleotides matching TRBD2. Per the germline V gene, CDR1 is SGHRS and CDR2 is YFSETQ. The CDR3 runs 17 residues. V shed 0 bases, J shed 5 bases, and the junction held 10 bases outside the gene matches. The chain's CDR3 is CASSLVASGSTRETQYF. CDR3 sequence (DNA): TGCGCCAGCAGCTTGGTGGCTAGCGGGAGTACTCGGGAGACCCAGTACTTC.

This clone was counted ten times or more. The J gene is TRBJ2-1, the V gene TRBV19, with TRBD2 matching over 13 bases. The V and J ends lost 8 bases and 7 bases, in that order; junction bases with no gene match: 11. CDR3 size: 16 residues. Germline lookup yields CDR1 LNHDA and CDR2 SQIVND (reference sequence). DNA of the CDR3: TGTGCCAGTCTACCCAGGACTAGCGGGAGCCTAAATGAGCAGTTCTTC. Its translation: CASLPRTSGSLNEQFF.

The rearrangement joins TRBV5-1 to TRBJ2-1; D unclear. V gave up 0 bases and J gave up 6 bases, with 10 bases separating them. CDR1 is SGHRS and CDR2 is YFSETQ in the germline V gene. This CDR3 has 14 amino acids. The CDR3 DNA is TGCGCCAGCAGCTTGGATAGTCCCAGCAATGAGCAGTTCTTC. Encoded protein: CASSLDSPSNEQFF.

The chain carries TRBV10-1 and TRBJ2-7; D may be TRBD2 (5 bases). The germline V gene has CDR1 WNHNN and CDR2 SYGVQD (reference sequence). The CDR3 runs to 13 residues. Trimming shortened V by 4 bases and J by 4 bases, and 11 bases separated the two germline ends. The chain's CDR3 is CASSVGGSYEQYF. CDR3 coding DNA: TGCGCCAGCAGTGTAGGTGGGAGTTACGAGCAGTACTTC.